This paragraph covers one T cell receptor beta chain sequence. The antigen remains unidentified. One entry per CDR3 protein, called by TCRdb with MiXCR from the reads. The sample shows some 440,000 distinct CDR3 sequences, approximately 30% of them seen only once. The data are from a study of T cell repertoires in cytomegalovirus infection. About the study: It was the public TCR beta signatures that indicated both CMV infection and matching HLA type. Study-wide results and limits: Cumulative frequency of public TCR beta families picked out carriers of CMV plus the relevant HLA. Predominance within the ex vivo response was attributable to HLA-C-restricted CMV-specific TCR beta clonotypes.

This CDR3 has 18 residues. Unmatched junction bases numbered 16, after V lost 10 bases and J lost 3 bases. The sample was PBMCs. This sequence originates from a human donor in good health (CMV status not recorded). Some clones in this sample may be carry-over from other donors' samples. The J gene is TRBJ1-5, the V gene TRBV12-3 or TRBV12-4; TRBD1 aligns across 12 bases. The CDR3 loop reads CATTDLGTGGNHNQPQHF. In DNA, the CDR3 is TGTGCCACCACAGACCTGGGGACAGGGGGCAATCACAATCAGCCCCAGCATTTT.